These 16 T cell receptor beta chains were sequenced from one sample in a study of blood T cell repertoires in COVID-19. Profiling relied on immunoSEQ multiplex PCR, and the TCRdb table lists in-frame clones only, not all of them. This table holds approximately 140,000 clones, 84% found once. Sequenced: peripheral blood. The receptor set was obtained from a man between 70 and 80 years old with acute or convalescent COVID-19.

This clone is a singleton in its sample. This chain links TRBV5-1 with TRBJ2-3; no clear D. Trimming cost V 2 bases and J 0 bases, with 10 bases left between them. CDR1 and CDR2 from the germline V gene are SGHRS and YFSETQ. The CDR3 is 15 amino acids. The CDR3 loop reads CASSFIEPSTDTQYF. The CDR3 DNA is TGCGCCAGCAGCTTCATAGAGCCCAGCACAGATACGCAGTATTTT.

There are a few counts of this clone. The V call is TRBV11-3, the J call TRBJ1-5; D perhaps matches TRBD1 (6 bases). This CDR3 comprises 19 residues. Germline V gene data show CDR1 as SGHNT and CDR2 as YENEEA. Deletions cut 5 bases from V and 1 base from J, with 24 bases between. CDR3 loop: CASSPQVDKRTASNQPQHF. The CDR3 region has the DNA TGTGCCAGCAGCCCCCAAGTCGATAAGCGGACAGCCAGCAATCAGCCCCAGCATTTT. The complete variable domain, with remaining parts taken from reference TRBV11-3 and TRBJ1-5, reads EAGVVQSPRYKIIEKKQPVAFWCNPISGHNTLYWYLQNLGQGPELLIRYENEEAVDDSQLPKDRFSAERLKGVDSTLKIQPAELGDSAVYLCASSPQVDKRTASNQPQHFGDGTRLSIL.

The gene calls are TRBV5-8 and TRBJ2-5, with 7 bases matching TRBD1. This CDR3 comprises 15 residues. V shed 4 bases and J 7 bases; nucleotides not matched to a gene: 13. The V gene's germline CDR1 is SGHTS and CDR2 YDEGEE. The CDR3 DNA follows: TGTGCCAGCAGCACCGGGACAGCTCGGCCGGGGACCCAGTACTTC. It yields the protein CASSTGTARPGTQYF.

This rearrangement joins TRBV29-1 to TRBJ1-1; 9 nucleotides line up with TRBD1. Germline V lookup: CDR1 SQVTM, CDR2 ANQGSEA. Losses at the gene ends were 5 bases for V and 6 bases for J; bases not matched to a gene: 4. The CDR3 covers 12 residues. The CDR3 nucleotides are TGCAGCGTTAACAGGGGGCCCTCTGAAGCTTTCTTT. It yields the protein CSVNRGPSEAFF.

The chain carries TRBV27 and TRBJ2-5; 8 bases match TRBD1. This CDR3 region has 15 residues. In germline, CDR1 is MNHEY, CDR2 SMNVEV (reference sequence). The V segment lost 4 bases and the J segment 5 bases; nucleotides outside the gene matches: 9. The CDR3: CASSYLQGVGETQYF. For the CDR3, the DNA is TGTGCCAGCAGTTACCTACAGGGGGTGGGGGAGACCCAGTACTTC.

V gene TRBV27 combines with J gene TRBJ2-2; D remains unclear. Germline V CDR1 and CDR2: MNHEY, SMNVEV (reference sequence). The CDR3 has 12 residues. V was shortened by 0 bases and J by 8 bases, with 4 bases between the two germline ends. CDR3 amino acids: CASSLSRGELFF. Here the CDR3 DNA reads TGTGCCAGCAGTTTATCGAGGGGGGAGCTGTTTTTT.

The V call is TRBV7-2, the J call TRBJ2-3; 9 nucleotides match TRBD1. The CDR3 is 15 amino acids. The germline CDR1 and CDR2 sequences are SGHTA and FQGNSA. After removal of 7 bases from V and 4 bases from J, the junction contained 9 bases not matched to a gene. CDR3 in amino acids: CASTTGQGRADTQYF. The CDR3 bases are TGTGCCAGCACCACGGGACAGGGCCGCGCAGATACGCAGTATTTT.

The CDR3 is CASRFGGEQGQPNTGELFF. The CDR3 DNA is TGTGCCAGCAGGTTCGGGGGGGAGCAGGGACAGCCGAACACCGGGGAGCTGTTTTTT. The chain links TRBV11-2 to TRBJ2-2; D possibly corresponds to TRBD2 (8 bases). Looked up from germline, CDR1 is SGHAT and CDR2 is FQNNGV. Trimming took off 6 bases at V and 0 bases at J, with 23 bases between the two ends. The CDR3 loop spans 19 amino acids.

J is TRBJ1-1 and V is TRBV5-1, with 9 bases matching TRBD1. V trimming: 3 bases; J trimming: 2 bases; junction bases outside the gene matches: 11. Germline assignment: CDR1 SGHRS and CDR2 YFSETQ. The CDR3 has 17 amino acids. The CDR3 DNA follows: TGCGCCAGCAGCTATGCTACCGGGACAGGGATTAACACTGAAGCTTTCTTT. This translates into CASSYATGTGINTEAFF.

This CDR3 is CASSQAGRTEAFF. Written as DNA, the CDR3 is TGTGCCAGCAGCCAGGCAGGTCGCACTGAAGCTTTCTTT. The rearrangement uses TRBV14 and TRBJ1-1; D not resolved. This CDR3 region has 13 residues. Germline-derived CDR1 and CDR2 are SGHDN and FVKESK. Trimming removed 3 bases at V and 4 bases at J, with 9 bases between.

This chain joins TRBV28 and TRBJ2-2, with D tentatively TRBD1 (5 bases). CDR1 MDHEN and CDR2 SYDVKM come from the germline V gene. There are 15 residues in the CDR3. The germline V and J ends were trimmed by 4 bases and 4 bases, with 13 bases remaining between them. CDR3 sequence reads: CASSSPTEPTGELFF. CDR3 coding DNA: TGTGCCAGCAGTTCCCCGACAGAGCCCACCGGGGAGCTGTTTTTT.

The chain recombines TRBV2 with TRBJ1-5, with a possible D match to TRBD1 (6 bases). Trimming removed 4 bases from V and 6 bases from J, with 16 bases in between. The germline V gene encodes CDR1 SNHLY and CDR2 FYNNEI. CDR3 size: 15 residues. CDR3 residues: CASSGARGEGQPQHF. The CDR3 nucleotides read TGTGCCAGCAGTGGGGCCAGGGGAGAGGGTCAGCCCCAGCATTTT. Filled out from reference TRBV2 and TRBJ1-5, the complete variable domain reads EPEVTQTPSHQVTQMGQEVILRCVPISNHLYFYWYRQILGQKVEFLVSFYNNEISEKSEIFDDQFSVERPDGSNFTLKIRSTKLEDSAMYFCASSGARGEGQPQHFGDGTRLSIL.

This clone was counted a single time. The chain couples TRBV9 to TRBJ1-3; possible D gene TRBD1, 5 bases. CDR1 and CDR2 (germline): SGDLS, YYNGEE. The CDR3 is made up of 14 amino acids. V was trimmed by 0 bases and J by 4 bases, leaving 8 bases between them. The CDR3 DNA sequence: TGTGCCAGCAGCGTAGAAGGGGAAGGAAACACCATATATTTT. Translation gives CASSVEGEGNTIYF.

This sequence joins TRBV6-5 and TRBJ2-7; TRBD1 agrees at 10 bases. The CDR3 runs 15 residues. CDR1 and CDR2 (germline): MNHEY, SVGAGI. The ends lost 4 bases at V and 4 bases at J; junction bases unmatched: 7. CDR3 nucleotide sequence: TGTGCCAGCAGTTCGCCGGGACAGGGGTCATACGAGCAGTACTTC. Translation gives CASSSPGQGSYEQYF.

J is TRBJ2-7 and V is TRBV7-2; 8 positions match TRBD1. This CDR3 spans 15 amino acids. Germline lookup yields CDR1 SGHTA and CDR2 FQGNSA. Losses at the gene ends were 6 bases for V and 4 bases for J; bases not matched to a gene: 11. The CDR3 sequence is CASRLGGQGRYEQYF. CDR3 coding DNA: TGTGCCAGCAGGTTGGGCGGACAGGGAAGATACGAGCAGTACTTC.

The V call is TRBV29-1, the J call TRBJ1-2, with TRBD1 matching over 11 bases. Trimming at V came to 7 bases and at J to 12 bases, leaving 7 bases not matched to a gene. Looked up from germline, CDR1 is SQVTM and CDR2 is ANQGSEA. The CDR3 consists of 11 residues. The CDR3: CSAGQGAGHTF. CDR3 DNA: TGCAGCGCTGGACAGGGGGCCGGTCACACCTTC.